Sequencing of this TCR beta chain was carried out in a study of T cells in Graves' hyperthyroidism and ophthalmopathy. Study-wide results and limits: In the analysis, a 13 V-J model separated ophthalmopathy from stable hyperthyroidism.

This clonotype was picked up a small number of times. The antigen is unknown. Absence of ophthalmopathy progression within 18 months defined stable Graves' hyperthyroidism. Patients having uncontrolled infection, another autoimmune disease, pregnancy or lactation were not included. PBMCs stemmed from less than 13 ml fresh peripheral blood. Amplified TCR beta CDR3 regions derived from RNA transcripts. Researchers ran a first-round RT-PCR on the TCR CDR3 using the HTBI primer set. TCRdb analysed the multiplex PCR reads with MiXCR anew, one entry per CDR3 protein. The data hold some 740,000 distinct CDR3 sequences, with approximately 15% observed a single time. CDR3 length: 14 residues. CDR1 is GTSNPN, CDR2 SVGIG, per germline (reference sequence). Trimming removed 8 bases at V and 4 bases at J, with 17 bases between.

The source of this sequence is a woman between 18 and 29 years old with Graves' hyperthyroidism. V and J are TRBV30 and TRBJ2-2; D may match TRBD1 or TRBD2 (5 bases each). What was sequenced was blood. CDR3 region: CARDRWGSTGELFF. Written as DNA, the CDR3 is TGTGCCCGGGACCGTTGGGGTAGCACCGGGGAGCTGTTTTTT.